This T cell receptor beta chain is from a study of blood T cells in healthy people across ages. General study points: When set beside aged donors, long-lived donors presented more naive CD4+ cells and higher diversity.

V shed 6 bases and J shed 3 bases, with 14 bases lying between them. The CDR3 spans 14 residues. CDR1 and CDR2 from the germline V gene are KGHSH and LQKENI. Then a second PCR, running roughly 7 to 11 cycles, was carried out with a sample-barcoded 5' primer and a J-beta primer mix. Each CDR3 protein is one row after TCRdb ran MiXCR on the 5' RACE reads. The repertoire consists of 1.2 million to 1.5 million distinct CDR3 sequences, with roughly 64% occurring once and the leading ten covering 6.5% to 8%. This clonotype has more than one count but fewer than ten. The antigen is unknown. The receptor's source is a man aged 18 to 29 in good health. The rearrangement uses TRBV18 and TRBJ1-1; TRBD1 is a possible D gene (5 bases). The sequenced sample was blood. The CDR3 protein is CASSRLGGDTEAFF. In DNA form, the CDR3 reads TGTGCCAGCTCCAGGCTCGGGGGAGACACTGAAGCTTTCTTT.